The 9 T cell receptor beta chains listed next were all sequenced from one sample in a study of cytomegalovirus exposure and HLA in healthy donors. TCRdb's table, derived via immunoSEQ multiplex PCR, lists solely in-frame clones and lacks some. The table records about 72,000 clones, roughly 94% of them present only once. The sequenced material came from PBMCs. Receptors were obtained from a woman between 18 and 29 years old in good health and CMV-seropositive.

This sequence joins TRBV7-9 and TRBJ2-3; no reliable D call. Germline V CDR1 and CDR2: SEHNR, FQNEAQ (reference sequence). The CDR3 totals 13 residues. V was cut by 5 bases and J by 4 bases, with 10 bases left in between. CDR3 DNA sequence: TGTGCCAGCAGCCAGCTAGATTCAGATACGCAGTATTTT. It encodes CASSQLDSDTQYF. The variable domain in full, completed from reference TRBV7-9 and TRBJ2-3, reads DTGVSQNPRHKITKRGQNVTFRCDPISEHNRLYWYRQTLGQGPEFLTYFQNEAQLEKSRLLSDRFSAERPKGSFSTLEIQRTEQGDSAMYLCASSQLDSDTQYFGPGTRLTVL.

The table lists this clone with a count of one. The gene calls are TRBV18 and TRBJ2-7; D may be TRBD2 (6 bases). This CDR3 comprises 16 residues. CDR1 and CDR2 from the germline V gene are KGHSH and LQKENI. Trimming cost V 3 bases and J 5 bases, with 20 bases left between them. The CDR3 spells CASSPRRREQRNEQYF. CDR3 bases: TGTGCCAGCTCACCGAGGAGGCGGGAACAGCGGAACGAGCAGTACTTC.

The chain carries TRBV7-9 and TRBJ2-1, with 14 nucleotides matching TRBD2. With V trimmed by 5 bases and J by 8 bases, 5 bases remained unmatched. This CDR3 region has 15 residues. Germline-derived CDR1 and CDR2 are SEHNR and FQNEAQ (reference sequence). The CDR3 spells CASSRLAGGQDEQFF. CDR3 sequence (DNA): TGTGCCAGCAGCCGACTAGCGGGAGGGCAAGATGAGCAGTTCTTC.

This chain joins TRBV18 and TRBJ2-2; D might be TRBD1 (6 bases). Germline lookup yields CDR1 KGHSH and CDR2 LQKENI. This CDR3 contains 18 residues. Trimming removed 2 bases from V and 1 base from J, with 17 bases in between. The CDR3, as DNA: TGTGCCAGCTCACCAATGGACGCAGGGGCCCGGAACACCGGGGAGCTGTTTTTT. This codes for CASSPMDAGARNTGELFF.

V usage is TRBV6-6 and J usage is TRBJ1-2; 7 bases match TRBD1. This CDR3 comprises 12 residues. The J segment lost 7 bases and the V segment lost 6 bases, leaving 5 bases of the junction unmatched. Germline CDR1 and CDR2: MNHNY and SVGAGI (reference sequence). CDR3 residues: CASRGQSRGYTF. The CDR3 nucleotides are TGTGCCAGCAGGGGACAGTCGCGTGGCTACACCTTC.

The chain joins TRBV2 to TRBJ2-1; D call uncertain. Trimming removed 0 bases at V and 5 bases at J, with 8 bases between. The CDR3 spans 14 residues. Germline CDR1 and CDR2: SNHLY and FYNNEI. The CDR3 here is CASSEAGRHNEQFF. CDR3 DNA sequence: TGTGCCAGCAGTGAAGCGGGCCGCCACAATGAGCAGTTCTTC.

This clone has more than one count but fewer than ten. This chain uses TRBV6-5 with TRBJ2-2; D uncertain. The CDR3 spans 16 residues. Looked up from germline, CDR1 is MNHEY and CDR2 is SVGAGI. The V gene lost 0 bases and the J gene lost 1 base, with 9 bases spanning the gap. The CDR3 loop reads CASSYSTTMNTGELFF. The CDR3 DNA is TGTGCCAGCAGTTACTCAACTACCATGAACACCGGGGAGCTGTTTTTT.

The J gene is TRBJ1-5, the V gene TRBV7-8, with D unclear. CDR1 and CDR2 (germline): SGHVS, FQNEAQ. There are 16 residues in the CDR3. V shed 3 bases and J shed 0 bases, with 12 bases lying between them. DNA of the CDR3: TGTGCCAGCAGCTTTCATAGACTCTATAGCAATCAGCCCCAGCATTTT. Translation: CASSFHRLYSNQPQHF.

The chain carries TRBV5-1 and TRBJ2-3; TRBD2 agrees at 7 bases. The germline gives CDR1 SGHRS, CDR2 YFSETQ. Losses at the gene ends were 0 bases for V and 2 bases for J; bases not matched to a gene: 6. This CDR3 has 16 amino acids. CDR3 loop: CASSLAFSGDTDTQYF. CDR3 DNA: TGCGCCAGCAGCTTGGCGTTCAGCGGGGACACAGATACGCAGTATTTT.